These 4 T cell receptor beta chains share one sample of origin, sequenced in a study of PD-1 blockade in classical Hodgkin lymphoma. Produced via immunoSEQ multiplex PCR; TCRdb's table is partial and in-frame only. The data hold 10,000 to 15,000 clones, with approximately 92% observed a single time. Brentuximab vedotin exposure varied, and every patient relapsed after autologous stem cell transplantation. The material sequenced was peripheral blood mononuclear cells (PBMCs), taken at baseline. These receptors were obtained from a human donor with classical Hodgkin lymphoma.

This rearrangement joins TRBV5-1 to TRBJ2-5; TRBD2 aligns across 7 bases. The CDR3 length is 15 residues. V dropped 6 bases and J dropped 1; count of bases not matched to a gene: 9. The germline V gene encodes CDR1 SGHRS and CDR2 YFSETQ. This CDR3 reads CASTREAGPQETQYF. Here the CDR3 DNA reads TGCGCCAGCACCCGGGAGGCGGGACCCCAAGAGACCCAGTACTTC.

The sample holds a few counts of this clone. This chain links TRBV7-9 with TRBJ1-5, with a tentative D call TRBD1 (5 bases). This CDR3 region has 13 residues. Trimming cost V 8 bases and J 5 bases, with 13 bases left between them. CDR1 and CDR2 from the germline V gene are SEHNR and FQNEAQ (reference sequence). This CDR3 reads CASQPPGDQPQHF. As DNA, the CDR3 is TGTGCCAGCCAGCCCCCGGGGGATCAGCCCCAGCATTTT.

The rearrangement uses TRBV7-8 and TRBJ2-7, with 11 bases fitting TRBD1. Germline V gives CDR1 SGHVS, CDR2 FQNEAQ. Trimming cost V 5 bases and J 2 bases; bases outside gene matches: 8. This CDR3 comprises 16 residues. The CDR3 coding sequence is TGTGCCAGCAGCGTCACCGGGACAGGGGGACCCTACGAGCAGTACTTC. Its translation is CASSVTGTGGPYEQYF.

V is TRBV5-5 and J is TRBJ2-6; the D gene is possibly TRBD1 (6 bases). V gave up 0 bases and J gave up 2 bases, with 15 bases separating them. Germline V gene data show CDR1 as SGHKS and CDR2 as YYEKEE (reference sequence). The CDR3 consists of 18 residues. The CDR3 sequence is CASSLDLGALAGANVLTF. In DNA, the CDR3 is TGTGCCAGCAGCTTGGATCTGGGGGCGTTGGCTGGGGCCAACGTCCTGACTTTC.